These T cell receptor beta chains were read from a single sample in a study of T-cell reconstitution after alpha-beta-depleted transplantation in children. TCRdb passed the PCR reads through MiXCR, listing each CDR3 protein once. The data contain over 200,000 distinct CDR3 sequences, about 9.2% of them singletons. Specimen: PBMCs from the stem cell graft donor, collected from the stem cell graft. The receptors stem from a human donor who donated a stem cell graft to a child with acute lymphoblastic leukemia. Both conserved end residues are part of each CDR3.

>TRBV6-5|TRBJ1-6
CASSYGRDSMTSYNSPLHF
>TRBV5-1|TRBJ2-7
CASSSGGAYEQYF
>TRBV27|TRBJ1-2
CASSFYEGNGYTF
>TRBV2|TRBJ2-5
CASSEGPINQETQYF
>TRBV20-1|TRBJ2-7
CSARDRTSGGLSYEQYF
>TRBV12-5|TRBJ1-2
CASGLWTGNYGYTF
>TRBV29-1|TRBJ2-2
CSVAFGAGELFF
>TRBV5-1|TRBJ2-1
CASSLEGLSNEQFF
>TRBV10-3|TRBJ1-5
CAISERPRGAGGNNQPQHF
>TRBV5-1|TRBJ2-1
CASSAGQGGDEQFF